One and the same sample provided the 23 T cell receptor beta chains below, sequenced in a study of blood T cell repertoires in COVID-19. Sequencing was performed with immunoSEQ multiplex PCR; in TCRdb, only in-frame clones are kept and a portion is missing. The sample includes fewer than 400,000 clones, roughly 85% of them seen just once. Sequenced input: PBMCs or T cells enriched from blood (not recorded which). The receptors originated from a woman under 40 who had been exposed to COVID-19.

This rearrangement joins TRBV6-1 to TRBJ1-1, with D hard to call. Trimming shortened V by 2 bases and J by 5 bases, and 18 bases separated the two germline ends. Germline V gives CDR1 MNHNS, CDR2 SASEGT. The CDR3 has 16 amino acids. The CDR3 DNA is TGTGCCAGCAGTGAATACCAGATCACCCTCGGGACTGAAGCTTTCTTT. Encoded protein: CASSEYQITLGTEAFF.

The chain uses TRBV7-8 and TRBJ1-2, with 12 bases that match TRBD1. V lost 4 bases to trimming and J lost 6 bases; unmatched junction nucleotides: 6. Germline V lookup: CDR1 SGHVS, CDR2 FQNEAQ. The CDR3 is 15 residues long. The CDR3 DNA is TGTGCCAGCAGCTCCGCGGGACAGGGGGCTAATGGCTACACCTTC. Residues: CASSSAGQGANGYTF.

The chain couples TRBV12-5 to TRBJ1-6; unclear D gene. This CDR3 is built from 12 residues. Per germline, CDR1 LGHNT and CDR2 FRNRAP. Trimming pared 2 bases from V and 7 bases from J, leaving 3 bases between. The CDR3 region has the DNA TGTGCTAGTGGTTTGTTAAATTCACCCCTCCACTTT. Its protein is CASGLLNSPLHF.

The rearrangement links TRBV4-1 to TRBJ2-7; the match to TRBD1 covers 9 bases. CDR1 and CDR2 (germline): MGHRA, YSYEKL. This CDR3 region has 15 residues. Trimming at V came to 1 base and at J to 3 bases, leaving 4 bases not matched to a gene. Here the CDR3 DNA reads TGCGCCAGCAGCCAAGCACAGGGGGCGCGCTACGAGCAGTACTTC. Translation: CASSQAQGARYEQYF.

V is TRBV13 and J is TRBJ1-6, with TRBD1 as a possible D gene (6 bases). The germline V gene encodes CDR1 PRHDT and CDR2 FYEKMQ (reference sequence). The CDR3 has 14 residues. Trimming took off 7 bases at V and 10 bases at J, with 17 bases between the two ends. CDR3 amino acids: CASTAGGLGSPLHF. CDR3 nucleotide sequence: TGTGCCAGCACTGCTGGGGGCCTTGGATCACCCCTCCACTTT.

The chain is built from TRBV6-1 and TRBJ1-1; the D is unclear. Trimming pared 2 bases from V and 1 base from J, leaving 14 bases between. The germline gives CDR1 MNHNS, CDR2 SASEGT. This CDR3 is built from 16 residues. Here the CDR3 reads CASSETTRPGNTEAFF. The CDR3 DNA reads TGTGCCAGCAGTGAAACGACCCGGCCGGGGAACACTGAAGCTTTCTTT.

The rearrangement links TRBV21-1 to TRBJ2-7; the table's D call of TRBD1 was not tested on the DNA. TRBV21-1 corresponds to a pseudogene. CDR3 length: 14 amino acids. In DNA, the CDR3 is TGTGCCAGCCGCCGGGACAGGGCTATCTTCGAGCAGTACTTC. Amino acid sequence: CASRRDRAIFEQYF.

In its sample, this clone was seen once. In DNA, the CDR3 is TGTGCCAGCAGTTCGGTGGGGGGGGGCCTGAATGAGCAGTTCTTC. As protein: CASSSVGGGLNEQFF. This sequence joins TRBV27 and TRBJ2-1; D might be TRBD2 (7 bases). Germline V gene sequence: CDR1 MNHEY, CDR2 SMNVEV (reference sequence). CDR3 size: 15 residues. Trimming removed 4 bases from V and 7 bases from J, with 17 bases in between.

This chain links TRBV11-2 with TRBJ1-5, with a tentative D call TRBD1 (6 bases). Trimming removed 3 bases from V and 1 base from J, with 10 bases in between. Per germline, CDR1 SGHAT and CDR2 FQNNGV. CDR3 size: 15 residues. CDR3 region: CASSFEGGSNQPQHF. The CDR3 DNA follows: TGTGCCAGCAGCTTTGAAGGGGGAAGCAATCAGCCCCAGCATTTT.

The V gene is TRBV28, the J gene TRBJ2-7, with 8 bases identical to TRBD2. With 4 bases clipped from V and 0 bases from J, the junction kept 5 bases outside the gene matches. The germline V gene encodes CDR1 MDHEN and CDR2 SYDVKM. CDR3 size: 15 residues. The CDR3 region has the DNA TGTGCCAGCAGTTCCCCGGGGGGGGGCTCCTACGAGCAGTACTTC. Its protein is CASSSPGGGSYEQYF.

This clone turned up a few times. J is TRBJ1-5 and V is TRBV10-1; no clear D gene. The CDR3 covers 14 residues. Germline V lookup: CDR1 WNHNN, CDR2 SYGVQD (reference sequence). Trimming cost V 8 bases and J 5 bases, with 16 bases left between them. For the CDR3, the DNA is TGCGCCAGCGGTGCGCTTAGTTTCCATCAGCCCCAGCATTTT. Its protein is CASGALSFHQPQHF.

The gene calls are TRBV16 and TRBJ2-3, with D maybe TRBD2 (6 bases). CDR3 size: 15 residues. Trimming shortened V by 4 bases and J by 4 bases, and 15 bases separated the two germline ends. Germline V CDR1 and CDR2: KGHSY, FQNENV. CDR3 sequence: CASSPPTRIADTQYF. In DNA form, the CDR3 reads TGTGCCAGCAGCCCCCCGACTAGAATCGCAGATACGCAGTATTTT.

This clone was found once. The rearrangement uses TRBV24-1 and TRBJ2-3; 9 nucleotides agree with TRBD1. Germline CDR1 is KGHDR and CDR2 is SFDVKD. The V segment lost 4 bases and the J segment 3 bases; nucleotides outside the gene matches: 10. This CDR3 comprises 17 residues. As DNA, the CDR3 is TGTGCCACCAGTGACCCGACCGGGACAGGGAGGACAGATACGCAGTATTTT. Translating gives CATSDPTGTGRTDTQYF.

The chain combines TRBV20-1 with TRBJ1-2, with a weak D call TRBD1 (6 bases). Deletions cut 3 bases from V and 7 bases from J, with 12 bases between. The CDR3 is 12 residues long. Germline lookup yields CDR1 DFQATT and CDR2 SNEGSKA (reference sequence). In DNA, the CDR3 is TGCAGTGCTAGTTGGGGGCCGATTGGCTACACCTTC. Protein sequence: CSASWGPIGYTF.

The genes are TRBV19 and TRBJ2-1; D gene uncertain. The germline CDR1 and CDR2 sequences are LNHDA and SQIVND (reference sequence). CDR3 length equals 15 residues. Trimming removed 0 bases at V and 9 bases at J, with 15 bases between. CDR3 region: CASSIDGSRFSEQFF. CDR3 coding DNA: TGTGCCAGTAGTATAGATGGTTCGCGGTTCAGTGAGCAGTTCTTC.

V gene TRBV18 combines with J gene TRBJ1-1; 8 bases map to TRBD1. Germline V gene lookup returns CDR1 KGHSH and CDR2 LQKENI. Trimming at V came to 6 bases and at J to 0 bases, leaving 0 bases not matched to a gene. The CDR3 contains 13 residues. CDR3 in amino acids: CASSTGVNTEAFF. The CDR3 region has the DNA TGTGCCAGCTCGACAGGGGTGAACACTGAAGCTTTCTTT.

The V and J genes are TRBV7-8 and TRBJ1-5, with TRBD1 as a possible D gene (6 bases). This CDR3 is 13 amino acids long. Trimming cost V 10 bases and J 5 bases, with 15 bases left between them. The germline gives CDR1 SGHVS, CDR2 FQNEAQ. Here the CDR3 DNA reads TGTGCCAAAGAGGGCAGGGGATATCAGCCCCAGCATTTT. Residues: CAKEGRGYQPQHF.

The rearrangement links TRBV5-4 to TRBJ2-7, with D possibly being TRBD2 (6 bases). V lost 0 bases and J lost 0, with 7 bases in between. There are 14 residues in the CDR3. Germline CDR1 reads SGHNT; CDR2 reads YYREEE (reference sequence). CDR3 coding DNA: TGTGCCAGCAGCTTGGCGGGAGTCTCCTACGAGCAGTACTTC. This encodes CASSLAGVSYEQYF. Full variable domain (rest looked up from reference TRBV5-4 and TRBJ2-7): ETGVTQSPTHLIKTRGQQVTLRCSSQSGHNTVSWYQQALGQGPQFIFQYYREEENGRGNFPPRFSGLQFPNYSSELNVNALELDDSALYLCASSLAGVSYEQYFGPGTRLTVT.

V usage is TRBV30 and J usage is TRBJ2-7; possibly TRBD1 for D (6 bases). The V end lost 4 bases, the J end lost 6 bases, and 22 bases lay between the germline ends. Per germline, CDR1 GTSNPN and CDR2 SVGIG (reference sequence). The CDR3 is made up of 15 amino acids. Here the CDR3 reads CAWTSQGIFGSEQYF. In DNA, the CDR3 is TGTGCCTGGACCAGTCAGGGGATCTTCGGCAGCGAGCAGTACTTC. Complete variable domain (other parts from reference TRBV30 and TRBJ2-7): SQTIHQWPATLVQPVGSPLSLECTVEGTSNPNLYWYRQAAGRGLQLLFYSVGIGQISSEVPQNLSASRPQDRQFILSSKKLLLSDSGFYLCAWTSQGIFGSEQYFGPGTRLTVT.

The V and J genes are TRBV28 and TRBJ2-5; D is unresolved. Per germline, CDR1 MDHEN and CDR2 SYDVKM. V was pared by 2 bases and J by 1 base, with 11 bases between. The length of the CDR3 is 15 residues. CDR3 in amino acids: CASSLATTAQETQYF. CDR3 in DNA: TGTGCCAGCAGTTTAGCCACGACTGCCCAAGAGACCCAGTACTTC.

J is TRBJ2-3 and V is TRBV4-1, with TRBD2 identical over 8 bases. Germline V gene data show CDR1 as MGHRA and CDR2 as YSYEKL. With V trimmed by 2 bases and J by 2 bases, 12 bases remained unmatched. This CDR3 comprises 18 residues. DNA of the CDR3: TGCGCCAGCAGCCAAAAATCGTTAATGACTAGCGACACAGATACGCAGTATTTT. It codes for CASSQKSLMTSDTDTQYF.

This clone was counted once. The CDR3 reads CASSETVGLANYGYTF. In nucleotides, the CDR3 is TGTGCCAGCAGCGAGACGGTGGGGCTAGCTAACTATGGCTACACCTTC. The J gene is TRBJ1-2, the V gene TRBV7-9; TRBD1 might be the D (5 bases). The CDR3 covers 16 residues. CDR1 and CDR2 from the germline V gene are SEHNR and FQNEAQ (reference sequence). The ends were cut back, 5 bases at V and 0 bases at J, with 16 bases in the middle.

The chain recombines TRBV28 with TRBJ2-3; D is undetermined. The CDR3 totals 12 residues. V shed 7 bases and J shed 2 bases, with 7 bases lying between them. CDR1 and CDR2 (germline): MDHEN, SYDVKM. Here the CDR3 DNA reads TGTGCCAGCAAATCGGTCACAGATACGCAGTATTTT. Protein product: CASKSVTDTQYF.